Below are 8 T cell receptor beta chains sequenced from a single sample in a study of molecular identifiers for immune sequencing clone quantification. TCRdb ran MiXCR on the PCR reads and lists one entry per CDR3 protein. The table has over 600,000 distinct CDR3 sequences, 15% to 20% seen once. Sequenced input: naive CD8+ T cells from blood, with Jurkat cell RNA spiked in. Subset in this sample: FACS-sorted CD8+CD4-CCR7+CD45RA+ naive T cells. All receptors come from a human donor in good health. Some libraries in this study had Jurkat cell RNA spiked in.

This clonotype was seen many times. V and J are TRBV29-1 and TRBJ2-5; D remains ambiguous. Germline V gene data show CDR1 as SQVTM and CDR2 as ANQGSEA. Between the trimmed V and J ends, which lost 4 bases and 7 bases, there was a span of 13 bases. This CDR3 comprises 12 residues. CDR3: CSVADGLGTQYF. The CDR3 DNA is TGCAGCGTTGCAGACGGCCTGGGGACCCAGTACTTC.

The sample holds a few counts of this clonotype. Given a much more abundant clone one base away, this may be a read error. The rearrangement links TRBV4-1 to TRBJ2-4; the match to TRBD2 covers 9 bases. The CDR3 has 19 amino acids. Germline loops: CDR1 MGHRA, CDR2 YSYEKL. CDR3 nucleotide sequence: TGCGCCAGCAGCCAAGGGGGATCAGCGGGAGGAAGGGCCAAAACCATTCAGTACTTC. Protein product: CASSQGGSAGGRAKTIQYF.

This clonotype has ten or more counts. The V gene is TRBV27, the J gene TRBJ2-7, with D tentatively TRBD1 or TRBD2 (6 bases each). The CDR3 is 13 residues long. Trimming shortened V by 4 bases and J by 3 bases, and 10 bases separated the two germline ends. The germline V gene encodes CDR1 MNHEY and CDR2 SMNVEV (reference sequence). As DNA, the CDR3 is TGTGCCAGCAGTTCCGAGGGGGGCTACGAGCAGTACTTC. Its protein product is CASSSEGGYEQYF.

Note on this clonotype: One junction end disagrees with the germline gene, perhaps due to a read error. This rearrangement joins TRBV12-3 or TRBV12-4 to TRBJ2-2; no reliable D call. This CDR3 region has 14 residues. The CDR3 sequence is CAGSDASWGGELFF. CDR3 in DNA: TGTGCCGGCAGTGATGCGTCGTGGGGCGGGGAGCTGTTTTTT.

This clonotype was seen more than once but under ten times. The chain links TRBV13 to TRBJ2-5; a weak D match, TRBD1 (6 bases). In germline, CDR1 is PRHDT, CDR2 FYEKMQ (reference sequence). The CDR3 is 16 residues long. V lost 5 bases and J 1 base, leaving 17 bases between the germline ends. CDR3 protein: CASSRLTGYLQETQYF. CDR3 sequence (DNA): TGTGCCAGCAGCCGGCTGACAGGCTATCTCCAAGAGACCCAGTACTTC.

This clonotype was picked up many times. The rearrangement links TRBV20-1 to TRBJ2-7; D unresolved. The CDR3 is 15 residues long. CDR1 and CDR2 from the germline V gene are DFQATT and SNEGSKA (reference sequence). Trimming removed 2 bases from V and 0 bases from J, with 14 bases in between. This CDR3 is CSARPRVTSSYEQYF. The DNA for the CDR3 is TGCAGTGCTAGACCCCGGGTCACGAGCTCCTACGAGCAGTACTTC.

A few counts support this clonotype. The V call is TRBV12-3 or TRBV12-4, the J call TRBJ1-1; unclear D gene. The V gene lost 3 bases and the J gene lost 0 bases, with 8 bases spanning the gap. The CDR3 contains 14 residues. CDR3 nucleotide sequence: TGTGCCAGCAGTTTCGGAAAGTTGAACACTGAAGCTTTCTTT. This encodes CASSFGKLNTEAFF.

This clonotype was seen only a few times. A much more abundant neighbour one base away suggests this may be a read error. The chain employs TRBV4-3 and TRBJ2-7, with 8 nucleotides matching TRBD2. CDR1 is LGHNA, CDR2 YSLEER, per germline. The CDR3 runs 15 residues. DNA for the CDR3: TGCGCCAGCAGCCAATCGAGGACTAGCTTCTACGAGCGGTACTTC. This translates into CASSQSRTSFYERYF.